These T cell receptor beta chains were read from a single sample in a study of cytomegalovirus exposure and HLA in healthy donors. TCRdb's copy holds only in-frame clones and misses some; the assay was immunoSEQ multiplex PCR. The table shows roughly 98,000 clones, with approximately 80% occurring only once. The material sequenced was PBMCs. The receptor source for this set is a female donor in good health and CMV-seronegative. The CDR3 runs from the conserved cysteine through the conserved F or W. D genes are given only for firm matches. Rows give clone size only sometimes, using once, few, many, or a class for an expanded clone.

v_gene	abundance	j_gene	d_gene	CDR3aa	CDR3nt
TRBV18	-	TRBJ1-5	TRBD1	CASSPTTGRDNQPQHF	TGTGCCAGCTCACCCACGACAGGGCGGGACAATCAGCCCCAGCATTTT
TRBV2	few	TRBJ2-3	TRBD1	CARQGAVGTDTQYF	TGTGCCAGACAGGGGGCAGTAGGCACAGATACGCAGTATTTT
TRBV19	-	TRBJ1-5	-	CASRLALGAGQPQHF	TGTGCCAGTAGGCTAGCCCTGGGGGCAGGTCAGCCCCAGCATTTT
TRBV2	few	TRBJ2-5	-	CASTRNRQETQYF	TGTGCCAGCACCAGAAACAGGCAAGAGACCCAGTACTTC
TRBV27	-	TRBJ1-6	TRBD1	CASSPRDRGLSPLHF	TGTGCCAGCAGTCCCCGGGACAGGGGATTGTCACCCCTCCACTTT
TRBV11-3	-	TRBJ1-1	-	CASSLSRAGTEAFF	TGTGCCAGCAGCTTATCAAGGGCGGGCACTGAAGCTTTCTTT
TRBV5-6	-	TRBJ2-5	TRBD1	CASSSQGAARETQYF	TGTGCCAGCAGCTCCCAGGGGGCCGCCCGAGAGACCCAGTACTTC
TRBV14	-	TRBJ2-1	-	CASSPPGIVDEQFF	TGTGCCAGCAGCCCCCCAGGGATTGTTGATGAGCAGTTCTTC
TRBV12-5	-	TRBJ2-1	TRBD2	CASGPGGGQQFF	TGTGCTAGTGGTCCGGGGGGGGGACAGCAGTTCTTC
TRBV10-3	-	TRBJ2-7	-	CATSSYYEQYF	TGTGCTACTAGCTCCTACTACGAGCAGTACTTC
TRBV27	-	TRBJ2-7	-	CASSPHRQSNYEQYF	TGTGCCAGCAGTCCACATCGACAGTCGAACTACGAGCAGTACTTC
TRBV14	-	TRBJ1-4	TRBD1	CASSPLTGAGEKLFF	TGTGCCAGCAGTCCTCTTACAGGGGCAGGTGAAAAACTGTTTTTT
TRBV29-1	few	TRBJ2-7	TRBD2	CSASMAGVGSYEQYF	TGCAGCGCTTCGATGGCGGGAGTAGGCTCCTACGAGCAGTACTTC
TRBV27	-	TRBJ2-6	TRBD1	CASSHRGGRTGGDSGANVLTF	TGTGCCAGCAGTCATCGCGGGGGTCGGACAGGGGGGGACTCTGGGGCCAACGTCCTGACTTTC
TRBV30	-	TRBJ2-2	-	CAWSVLGTGELFF	TGTGCCTGGAGTGTACTCGGGACCGGGGAGCTGTTTTTT
TRBV6-5	-	TRBJ1-2	-	CASSYGGTTIYGYTF	TGTGCCAGCAGTTACGGCGGAACAACTATCTATGGCTACACCTTC
TRBV29-1	-	TRBJ2-2	-	CSASDTGELFF	TGCAGCGCCTCCGACACCGGGGAGCTGTTTTTT
TRBV7-8	-	TRBJ2-7	-	CASSFSTGSAAYEQYF	TGTGCCAGCAGCTTTTCAACAGGGTCCGCCGCCTACGAGCAGTACTTC
TRBV5-1	-	TRBJ2-3	-	CASSFLDTQYF	TGCGCCAGCAGCTTTCTAGATACGCAGTATTTT
TRBV6-6	few	TRBJ1-1	TRBD1	CASSTITRRGTEAFF	TGTGCCAGCAGTACTATAACCCGCAGGGGGACTGAAGCTTTCTTT
TRBV7-3	-	TRBJ2-1	TRBD2	CASSFGLANNEQFF	TGTGCCAGCAGCTTTGGACTAGCGAACAATGAGCAGTTCTTC
TRBV2	once	TRBJ2-1	-	CAGSEVTAFF	TGTGCCGGCAGTGAAGTAACAGCGTTCTTC
TRBV30	-	TRBJ2-4	-	CAAQGIAKNIQYF	TGTGCCGCGCAGGGCATAGCCAAAAACATTCAGTACTTC
TRBV19	-	TRBJ2-7	-	CASSMAQGVAEQYF	TGTGCCAGTAGTATGGCACAGGGCGTTGCCGAGCAGTACTTC
TRBV5-1	-	TRBJ2-1	-	CASSLATGMGSYNEQFF	TGCGCCAGCAGCTTGGCCACAGGGATGGGCTCCTACAATGAGCAGTTCTTC
TRBV15	-	TRBJ2-1	-	CATSRSTGSYNEQFF	TGTGCCACCAGCAGGTCCACAGGGTCCTACAATGAGCAGTTCTTC
TRBV7-9	-	TRBJ2-1	TRBD2	CASSPRAGGSYNEQFF	TGTGCCAGCAGCCCGAGGGCGGGAGGGAGCTACAATGAGCAGTTCTTC
TRBV7-9	-	TRBJ1-5	TRBD1	CASSLGDRADNQPQHF	TGTGCCAGCAGCTTAGGGGACAGGGCAGACAATCAGCCCCAGCATTTT
TRBV12-1	-	TRBJ2-7	-	CLPRGLDSYEQYF	TGCTTGCCGAGAGGGTTGGACTCCTACGAGCAGTACTTC
TRBV2	once	TRBJ2-1	TRBD2	CASSTVASGMGQFF	TGTGCCAGCAGTACTGTTGCTAGCGGAATGGGGCAGTTCTTC
TRBV7-7	-	TRBJ2-3	-	CASSLGSTDTQYF	TGTGCTAGCAGCTTAGGGAGTACAGATACGCAGTATTTT
TRBV19	-	TRBJ2-2	TRBD1	CASSTRRQGGLNVGELFF	TGTGCCAGTAGCACCCGGCGACAGGGGGGTCTAAATGTCGGGGAGCTGTTTTTT
TRBV6-5	-	TRBJ1-6	TRBD1	CASSYGTGGGGSPLHF	TGTGCCAGCAGTTACGGGACAGGGGGCGGTGGATCACCCCTCCACTTT
TRBV19	-	TRBJ2-1	-	CASSPVYLENEQFF	TGTGCCAGTAGTCCGGTATATCTAGAGAATGAGCAGTTCTTC
TRBV2	-	TRBJ2-1	TRBD2	CASTPQRGAEYNEQFF	TGTGCCAGCACGCCGCAGCGGGGGGCCGAGTACAATGAGCAGTTCTTC
TRBV4-1	-	TRBJ2-1	TRBD2	CASTFTPASGSGNEQFF	TGCGCCAGCACCTTTACCCCAGCTAGCGGGAGTGGAAATGAGCAGTTCTTC
TRBV28	-	TRBJ2-7	-	CASGGASGDSYEQYF	TGTGCCAGTGGGGGGGCTTCAGGTGACTCCTACGAGCAGTACTTC
TRBV7-7	once	TRBJ1-1	-	CASSSQMNTEAFF	TGTGCTAGCAGCTCCCAGATGAACACTGAAGCTTTCTTT
TRBV7-9	-	TRBJ2-3	-	CASSKTRGLGDTQYF	TGTGCCAGCAGCAAGACTAGAGGATTGGGGGATACGCAGTATTTT
TRBV19	-	TRBJ2-2	-	CASSLASVSPGELFF	TGTGCCAGTAGCTTGGCTAGCGTCTCCCCCGGGGAGCTGTTTTTT
TRBV18	-	TRBJ1-5	TRBD1	CASSTPGQGTYSNQPQHF	TGTGCCAGCTCAACGCCGGGACAGGGGACTTATAGCAATCAGCCCCAGCATTTT
TRBV5-4	-	TRBJ1-2	TRBD1	CASSPGQAAILYGYTF	TGTGCCAGCAGCCCCGGACAGGCAGCGATTCTTTATGGCTACACCTTC
TRBV7-9	-	TRBJ2-4	-	CSSSQGPGLAKNIQYF	TGTTCCAGCAGCCAGGGGCCGGGGCTAGCCAAAAACATTCAGTACTTC
TRBV7-9	-	TRBJ2-1	TRBD2	CASSARLADNEQFF	TGTGCCAGCAGCGCTCGACTAGCGGACAATGAGCAGTTCTTC
TRBV15	-	TRBJ1-5	-	CATSRDRGVVQPQHF	TGTGCCACCAGCAGAGATCGGGGTGTAGTTCAGCCCCAGCATTTT
TRBV28	-	TRBJ2-5	-	CASYPGAALKETQYF	TGTGCCAGCTACCCTGGGGCGGCACTCAAAGAGACCCAGTACTTC
TRBV5-4	-	TRBJ2-1	-	CASSLSLGNQQFF	TGTGCCAGCAGCTTGTCTCTCGGGAACCAGCAGTTCTTC
TRBV11-2	-	TRBJ1-4	-	CASSRDRSNEKLFF	TGTGCCAGCAGCCGAGACAGATCCAATGAAAAACTGTTTTTT